This TCR beta chain is drawn from a study of shared clonotypes between healthy human individuals. Background on the study: Those who served as donors were a couple of women and three men between the ages of 18 and 49.

Study observations and caveats: The low donor count limited represented genetic and exposure-history diversity.

V was cut by 0 bases and J by 0 bases, with 6 bases left in between. Germline CDR1 reads SGHAT; CDR2 reads FQNNGV. CDR3 size: 15 residues. As to this clone: Its target is not known.

The CD4+ fraction was divided into a CD45RA+ naive subset and a CD45RA-negative memory subset. The deep-level immunoSEQ assay was used. Method: immunoSEQ multiplex PCR; TCRdb's copy keeps in-frame clones and lacks some. The table shows millions of clones, with 90% to 95% occurring only once. The sample consisted of naive CD4+ T cells sorted from blood. Subset in this sample: CD45RA+ positively selected. The receptor comes from a man aged 18 to 30 in good health. This chain connects TRBV11-2 to TRBJ1-3, with D unclear. Written as DNA, the CDR3 is TGTGCCAGCAGCTTAGATGGCGTCTCTGGAAACACCATATATTTT. Encoded protein: CASSLDGVSGNTIYF.